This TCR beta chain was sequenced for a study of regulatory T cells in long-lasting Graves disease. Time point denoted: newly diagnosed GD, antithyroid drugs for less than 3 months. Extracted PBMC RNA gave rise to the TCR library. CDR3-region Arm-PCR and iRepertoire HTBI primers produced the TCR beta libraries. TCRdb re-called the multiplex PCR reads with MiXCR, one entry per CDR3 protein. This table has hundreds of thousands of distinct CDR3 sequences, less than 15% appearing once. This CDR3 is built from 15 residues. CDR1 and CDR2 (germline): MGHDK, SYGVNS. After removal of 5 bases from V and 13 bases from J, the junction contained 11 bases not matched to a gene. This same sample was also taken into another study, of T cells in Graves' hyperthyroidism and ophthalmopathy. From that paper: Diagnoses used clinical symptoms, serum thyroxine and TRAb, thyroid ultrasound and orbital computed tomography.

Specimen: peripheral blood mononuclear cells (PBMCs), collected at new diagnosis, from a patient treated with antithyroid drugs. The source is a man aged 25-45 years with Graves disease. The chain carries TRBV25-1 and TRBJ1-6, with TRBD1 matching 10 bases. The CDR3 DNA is TGTGCCAGCAGTCGAATCGGGACAGGGGATGCCCCCCTCCACTTT. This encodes CASSRIGTGDAPLHF.